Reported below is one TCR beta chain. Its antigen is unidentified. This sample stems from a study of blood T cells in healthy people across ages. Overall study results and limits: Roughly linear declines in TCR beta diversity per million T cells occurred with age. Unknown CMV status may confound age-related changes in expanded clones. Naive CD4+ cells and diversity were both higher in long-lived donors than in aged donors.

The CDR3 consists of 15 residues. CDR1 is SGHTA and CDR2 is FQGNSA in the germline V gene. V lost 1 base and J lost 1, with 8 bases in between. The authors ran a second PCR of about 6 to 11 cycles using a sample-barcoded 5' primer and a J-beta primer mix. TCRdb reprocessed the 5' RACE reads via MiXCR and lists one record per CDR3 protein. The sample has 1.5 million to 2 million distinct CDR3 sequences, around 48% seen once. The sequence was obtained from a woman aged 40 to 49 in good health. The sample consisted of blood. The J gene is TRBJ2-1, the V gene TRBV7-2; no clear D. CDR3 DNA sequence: TGTGCCAGCAGCTTAGTAAAAGATTCCTACAATGAGCAGTTCTTC. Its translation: CASSLVKDSYNEQFF.